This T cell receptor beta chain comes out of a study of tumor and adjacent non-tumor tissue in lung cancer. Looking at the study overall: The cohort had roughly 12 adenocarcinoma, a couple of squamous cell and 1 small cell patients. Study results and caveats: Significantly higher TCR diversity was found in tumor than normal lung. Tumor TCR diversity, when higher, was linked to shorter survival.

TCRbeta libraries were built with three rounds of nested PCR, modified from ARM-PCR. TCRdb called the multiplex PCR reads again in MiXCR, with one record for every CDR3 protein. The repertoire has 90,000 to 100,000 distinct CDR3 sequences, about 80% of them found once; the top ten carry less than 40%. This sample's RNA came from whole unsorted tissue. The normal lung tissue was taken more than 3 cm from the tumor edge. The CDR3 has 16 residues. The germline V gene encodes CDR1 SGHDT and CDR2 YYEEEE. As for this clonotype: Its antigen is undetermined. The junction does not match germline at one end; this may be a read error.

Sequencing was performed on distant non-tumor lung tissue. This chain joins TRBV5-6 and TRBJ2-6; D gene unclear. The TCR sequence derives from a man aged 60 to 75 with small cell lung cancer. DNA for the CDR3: TGTGCCAGCAACTTGGTTGGATGGACTGGGGCCAACGTCCTGACTTTC. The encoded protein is CASNLVGWTGANVLTF.